The TCR beta chain under discussion was sequenced for a study of PD-L1 blockade in urothelial cancer. Study as a whole: Median T cell yield per blood sample was around 130,000 cells.

Time point of the sample: peripheral blood 6 weeks after treatment start. Peripheral blood mononuclear cells were collected from every patient before and during treatment, yielding between 1 and 8 samples per patient. The assay was immunoSEQ multiplex PCR, and TCRdb's table has in-frame clones only and misses some. The sample has tens of thousands of clones; roughly 81% are singletons. Germline V gives CDR1 SEHNR, CDR2 FQNEAQ (reference sequence). V lost 5 bases, J lost 5 bases, and 12 bases stayed unmatched. This CDR3 is 16 amino acids long. The origin of this receptor is a man in his 70s with urothelial cancer. Sequenced here: PBMCs, sampled around atezolizumab (anti-PD-L1) treatment. The chain is built from TRBV7-9 and TRBJ2-5; TRBD1 agrees at 9 bases. Here the CDR3 DNA reads TGTGCCAGCAGCCGAGACTGGACAGGGGTGGGGGAGACCCAGTACTTC. Its translation is CASSRDWTGVGETQYF.